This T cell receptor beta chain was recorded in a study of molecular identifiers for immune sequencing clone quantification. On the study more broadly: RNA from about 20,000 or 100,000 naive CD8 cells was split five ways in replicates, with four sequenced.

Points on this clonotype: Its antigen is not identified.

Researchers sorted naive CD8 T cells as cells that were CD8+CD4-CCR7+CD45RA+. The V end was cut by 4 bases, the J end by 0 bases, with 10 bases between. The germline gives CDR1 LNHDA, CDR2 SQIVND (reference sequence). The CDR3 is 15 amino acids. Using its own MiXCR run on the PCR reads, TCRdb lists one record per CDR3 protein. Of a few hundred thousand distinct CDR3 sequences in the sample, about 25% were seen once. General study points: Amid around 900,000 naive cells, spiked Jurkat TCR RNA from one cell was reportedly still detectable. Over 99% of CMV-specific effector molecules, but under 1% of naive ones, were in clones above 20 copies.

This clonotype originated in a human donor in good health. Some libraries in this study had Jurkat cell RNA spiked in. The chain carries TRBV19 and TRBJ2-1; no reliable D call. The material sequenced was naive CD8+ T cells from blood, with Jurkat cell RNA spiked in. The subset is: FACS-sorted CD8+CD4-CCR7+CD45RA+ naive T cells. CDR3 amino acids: CASSNGYLSYNEQFF. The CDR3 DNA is TGTGCCAGTAGTAATGGGTATCTCTCCTACAATGAGCAGTTCTTC.